The 5 T cell receptor beta chains below all came from one sample that was sequenced in a study of identical twins. Using its own MiXCR run on the 5' RACE reads, TCRdb lists one record per CDR3 protein. The table lists hundreds of thousands of distinct CDR3 sequences, 7.1% of them singletons. The sample was also linked to a second study, of yellow fever vaccine responses in identical twins.

The sequenced sample consisted of PBMCs. The receptors were sampled from a woman between 18 and 30 years old in good health.

This clonotype occurred many times. The gene calls are TRBV4-1 and TRBJ2-7, with D possibly matching TRBD2 (5 bases). Germline CDR1 reads MGHRA; CDR2 reads YSYEKL. V gave up 1 base and J gave up 0 bases, with 13 bases separating them. The CDR3 contains 16 residues. CDR3 DNA: TGCGCCAGCAGCCAAGTTGACACTAGGAGCTCCTACGAGCAGTACTTC. Encoded protein: CASSQVDTRSSYEQYF.

This clonotype was seen a few times. The genes are TRBV3-1 and TRBJ2-7; D is unclear. Germline V CDR1 and CDR2: LGHDT, YNNKEL (reference sequence). V lost 0 bases, J lost 1 base, and 7 bases lay in between. The CDR3 consists of 14 residues. CDR3 coding DNA: TGTGCCAGCAGCCAAGATACAGTATCCTACGAGCAGTACTTC. This gives the protein CASSQDTVSYEQYF.

This clonotype was counted between two and nine times. This CDR3 is CASSLTGGYSPLHF. In nucleotides, the CDR3 is TGTGCCAGCAGCTTAACAGGGGGCTATTCACCCCTCCACTTT. The rearrangement uses TRBV13 and TRBJ1-6, with 9 positions matching TRBD1. Germline V gene data show CDR1 as PRHDT and CDR2 as FYEKMQ (reference sequence). The J segment lost 8 bases and the V segment lost 2 bases, leaving 1 base of the junction unmatched. The length of the CDR3 is 14 residues.

This clonotype showed up just a few times. The genes are TRBV20-1 and TRBJ2-3; 7 bases agree with TRBD2. The CDR3 runs 13 residues. The ends lost 5 bases at V and 4 bases at J; junction bases unmatched: 6. Germline CDR1 reads DFQATT; CDR2 reads SNEGSKA (reference sequence). The CDR3 sequence is CSAVLARADTQYF. The CDR3 DNA follows: TGCAGTGCTGTACTAGCGAGAGCAGATACGCAGTATTTT.

This clonotype came up many times. V gene TRBV12-3 or TRBV12-4 combines with J gene TRBJ2-5, with 11 bases aligning to TRBD2. Trimming took 4 bases from V and 2 from J; bases not matched to a gene: 6. CDR3 size: 16 residues. The CDR3 is CASSSGLAVSQETQYF. The DNA for the CDR3 is TGTGCCAGCAGTTCGGGACTAGCGGTCTCTCAAGAGACCCAGTACTTC.